This T cell receptor (beta chain) derives from a study of metastatic and nonmetastatic thyroid tumors. The germline CDR1 and CDR2 sequences are SGDLS and YYNGEE. This CDR3 is built from 18 residues. V shed 4 bases and J shed 6 bases, with 29 bases lying between them. With MiXCR, TCRdb reprocessed the PCR reads. The sample records 25,000 to 30,000 clones, around a fifth being singletons. None of the patients had undergone any treatment ahead of thyroid surgery. The receptor's source is a male donor with papillary thyroid cancer or a benign thyroid nodule (not recorded which). Some clones in this sample may be carry-over from other donors' samples. The chain has TRBV9 and TRBJ2-7; the D call may be TRBD1 or TRBD2 (5 bases each). Sample: blood. The CDR3 protein is CASSPRQAVTAPSGEQYF. CDR3 coding DNA: TGTGCCAGCAGCCCCCGTCAAGCGGTGACAGCGCCGAGCGGCGAGCAGTACTTC.